The TCR beta chain under discussion was sequenced for a study of blood T cell repertoires in COVID-19 (dated by TCRdb to the early 2020s). General notes on the study: The collaborator samples originated in the United States, Italy and Spain and spanned the acute and convalescent phases of COVID-19. The material from the prospective study consisted of cDNA or gDNA derived from T cells, B-cell-depleted T cells, or PBMCs. Subjects who had been exposed to COVID-19, were actively infected with it, or had recovered from it provided the deeply sampled blood TCRbeta repertoires that made up the dataset. The repertoires were released in a freely available public database meant as a resource for research on the immune response to SARS-CoV-2. The samples were drawn from two sources: the first 160 participants of the ongoing ImmuneRACE study, and 1,000 to 1,500 subjects contributed by 6 global collaborators. Sample metadata almost always included a de-identified subject ID, COVID-19 status, age in years and sex. Where available, HLA class I and class II types were taken from metadata supplied by the sample provider and were not determined by assay-based typing. Results the study describes overall, beyond this receptor: Clinical and demographic metadata were provided uncurated, with the amount varying by source and participant.

In the case of this clone: It has no known antigen specificity. Per-base quality was not reported, and no clone a single base away is much larger than it.

TCRbeta CDR3 regions were amplified from genomic DNA using the immunoSEQ Assay, a bias-controlled multiplex PCR. As for the authors' bioinformatics: The number of nucleated cells in each sample was estimated by amplification of reference gene primers within the assay. To quantify the absolute abundance of each unique TCRbeta CDR3 rearrangement, sequence reads were collapsed and filtered. Productive Simpson clonality was computed per sample as the square root of Simpson's diversity index over productive rearrangements. The immuneACCESS repertoire file appears here via TCRdb, limited to in-frame rearrangements. These files lack a portion of the clones; in checked studies, under half of the deficit traces to unresolved V genes, and the cause of the others is not known. V, J and clone size are those of that table, while D and trimming were read from the DNA. Within this sample are more than 60,000 clones, with roughly 90% of them counted one time only. Together, the top ten hold under 6.5% of the sample.

One collaborating source in Seattle enrolled patients during active infection and followed them longitudinally through the course of disease. Each collaborating institution followed its own protocols to collect whole blood in K2EDTA tubes. For TCRbeta analysis, collaborator samples were shipped as frozen whole blood, as isolated PBMCs, or as DNA extracted from either sample type. V is trimmed back by 3 bases and J by 2 bases, and the junction contains 8 bases that no gene match accounts for. CDR1 and CDR2 are read off the germline V gene as SGDLS and YYNGEE. From its cysteine to its phenylalanine, the CDR3 spans 18 amino acids. CDR3 DNA is the only sequence kept; it has 54 bases, read in frame from the first base.

The sample consisted of peripheral blood. The V and J genes are TRBV9 and TRBJ2-6; 10 of the junction bases match TRBD1. This clonotype was sampled from a man at least 80 years old with COVID-19, enrolled during active disease. The DNA sequence is given as TGTGCCAGCAGCGGACTCACCGGGACAGGGGCTGGGGCCAACGTCCTGACTTTC. Translated, this gives CASSGLTGTGAGANVLTF.